This passage covers 14 T cell receptor beta chains from one sample sequenced in a study of control samples from healthy donors and cancer patients. Repertoires were generated with immunoSEQ multiplex PCR, while TCRdb's copy carries only in-frame clones and drops some. In the table there are 78,000 or so clones, more than 70% of which are singletons. Sequencing used blood. The receptors originated from a woman aged 45-59 years in good health.

This clone has more than one count but fewer than ten. This chain connects TRBV5-1 to TRBJ1-2; D is unresolved. The CDR3 length is 12 residues. In germline, CDR1 is SGHRS, CDR2 YFSETQ. Trimming pared 3 bases from V and 11 bases from J, leaving 14 bases between. The CDR3: CASSSSTFPYTF. CDR3 coding DNA: TGCGCCAGCAGCTCCTCGACCTTCCCTTACACCTTC.

There are a few counts of this clone. The chain has TRBV5-6 and TRBJ1-4, with TRBD1 matching 8 bases. From germline, CDR1 is SGHDT and CDR2 YYEEEE. This CDR3 has 15 amino acids. V shed 4 bases and J 8 bases; nucleotides not matched to a gene: 10. CDR3 sequence (DNA): TGTGCCAGCAGCCCAAACCGAGACAGGGGCGAAAAACTGTTTTTT. It encodes CASSPNRDRGEKLFF.

This chain connects TRBV7-9 to TRBJ1-2; D gene unclear. The CDR3 is 14 residues long. Germline CDR1 reads SEHNR; CDR2 reads FQNEAQ (reference sequence). V was clipped by 4 bases and J by 4 bases, with 13 bases between them. This CDR3 reads CASSSESAAYGYTF. The CDR3 DNA is TGTGCCAGCAGCTCGGAATCGGCTGCCTATGGCTACACCTTC.

The chain uses TRBV6-5 and TRBJ2-6; the D is unclear. Between the trimmed V and J ends, which lost 7 bases and 4 bases, there was a span of 8 bases. Germline V gene data show CDR1 as MNHEY and CDR2 as SVGAGI. The CDR3 totals 13 residues. CDR3 sequence: CASKGSGANVLTF. In DNA, the CDR3 is TGTGCCAGCAAAGGGTCCGGGGCCAACGTCCTGACTTTC.

This clone was recorded once. The chain uses TRBV10-3 and TRBJ2-6; 7 nucleotides match TRBD1. This CDR3 comprises 15 residues. V lost 8 bases and J lost 0; bases outside the gene matches: 4. The germline V gene has CDR1 ENHRY and CDR2 SYGVKD. The CDR3 DNA is TGTGCCATCTTAGACAGGGCCTCTGGGGCCAACGTCCTGACTTTC. This sequence encodes CAILDRASGANVLTF.

The chain has TRBV27 and TRBJ2-7; D is uncertain. The CDR3 length is 13 residues. The germline gives CDR1 MNHEY, CDR2 SMNVEV (reference sequence). V shed 2 bases and J shed 3 bases, with 8 bases lying between them. This chain's CDR3 is CASSLNGNYEQYF. The CDR3 DNA follows: TGTGCCAGCAGTTTAAACGGTAACTACGAGCAGTACTTC.

This sequence joins TRBV11-3 and TRBJ2-1; tentatively, D is TRBD1 (6 bases). Trimming left V 5 bases short and J 6 bases short, with 17 bases between. The germline gives CDR1 SGHNT, CDR2 YENEEA. The CDR3 covers 15 residues. This chain's CDR3 is CASSKGQTRGNEQFF. CDR3 nucleotides: TGTGCCAGCAGCAAAGGACAGACACGCGGCAATGAGCAGTTCTTC.

This rearrangement joins TRBV6-1 to TRBJ2-1; 8 bases are a match to TRBD2. Germline loops: CDR1 MNHNS, CDR2 SASEGT. V was clipped by 1 base and J by 5 bases; unmatched bases: 4. The CDR3 contains 15 residues. CDR3 nucleotides: TGTGCCAGCAGTGAAGAAGTAGCGGGGCACAATGAGCAGTTCTTC. This codes for CASSEEVAGHNEQFF.

The V and J genes are TRBV4-1 and TRBJ2-3; no reliable D call. CDR1 is MGHRA and CDR2 is YSYEKL in the germline V gene. The CDR3 spans 13 residues. Trimming removed 2 bases from V and 2 bases from J, with 5 bases in between. CDR3 amino acids: CASSQLHTDTQYF. The CDR3 bases are TGCGCCAGCAGCCAACTACACACAGATACGCAGTATTTT.

In regard to this clone: Its ends do not fully match the called genes, so a read error is possible. The V and J genes are TRBV7-9 and TRBJ1-2; 9 bases fit TRBD1. The CDR3 contains 13 residues. CDR1 SEHNR and CDR2 FQNEAQ come from the germline V gene (reference sequence). The CDR3: CAGSLDRGNGYTF. The CDR3 bases are TGTGCCGGCAGCTTAGACAGGGGGAATGGCTACACCTTC.

This clone was observed once. The chain couples TRBV5-5 to TRBJ2-7; D uncertain. Between the trimmed V and J ends, which lost 0 bases and 2 bases, there was a span of 9 bases. CDR1 and CDR2 (germline): SGHKS, YYEKEE (reference sequence). The CDR3 is made up of 14 amino acids. CDR3 sequence reads: CASSLEWTAYEQYF. DNA for the CDR3: TGTGCCAGCAGCTTGGAGTGGACGGCCTACGAGCAGTACTTC.

This rearrangement joins TRBV11-2 to TRBJ2-7; perhaps TRBD1 as D (5 bases). The CDR3 contains 11 residues. V gave up 6 bases and J gave up 7 bases, with 10 bases separating them. Germline assignment: CDR1 SGHAT and CDR2 FQNNGV. CDR3 nucleotides: TGTGCCAGCAGACAGGCCGGGGAGCAGTACTTC. This translates into CASRQAGEQYF.

The genes are TRBV4-2 and TRBJ2-7; tentatively, D is TRBD1 (5 bases). V was clipped by 0 bases and J by 2 bases, with 11 bases between them. CDR3 size: 15 residues. Looked up from germline, CDR1 is LGHNA and CDR2 is YNFKEQ. CDR3: CASSQDNRWPYEQYF. CDR3 DNA sequence: TGTGCCAGCAGCCAAGATAACAGGTGGCCCTACGAGCAGTACTTC.

V usage is TRBV6-6 and J usage is TRBJ1-2; D is possibly TRBD1 (5 bases). The length of the CDR3 is 15 residues. Trimming removed 4 bases at V and 8 bases at J, with 20 bases between. Germline CDR1 and CDR2: MNHNY and SVGAGI (reference sequence). The CDR3 is CASSFPFRQGGGYTF. In DNA form, the CDR3 reads TGTGCCAGCAGTTTCCCTTTCCGGCAGGGAGGGGGCTACACCTTC.